This T cell receptor (beta chain) was documented in a study of beta chain features in type 1 diabetes. CDR1 and CDR2 (germline): SEHNR, FQNEAQ (reference sequence). V lost 5 bases to trimming and J lost 4 bases; unmatched junction nucleotides: 9. The CDR3 is 16 residues long. Isolation of CD4+ naive, central memory, regulatory and stem cell-like memory cells was achieved by sorting via CD45RO/CCR7/CD25/CD127/CD95/CD27. Findings of the study overall: Within each of all four CD4+ subsets, Type 1 diabetes patients had TCRB CDR3s that were moderately but significantly shorter. Naive, central memory and Treg TCRB repertoires seemed to resemble each other more closely in patients than they did in healthy donors.

This clone was seen a handful of times. The antigen is undetermined. Every bit of the isolated RNA underwent reverse transcription, so sequencing read expressed TCRB transcripts. Profiling relied on immunoSEQ multiplex PCR, and the TCRdb table lists in-frame clones only, not all of them. The data show around 45,000 clones, around 45% seen once. Sequences were obtained from stem cell memory CD4+ T cells from blood. The V gene is TRBV7-9, the J gene TRBJ2-7, with 12 positions matching TRBD2. This TCR was sampled from a man in his thirties or forties with type 1 diabetes. The CDR3: CASSRWTSGIRYEQYF. DNA of the CDR3: TGTGCCAGCAGCCGCTGGACTAGCGGGATAAGGTACGAGCAGTACTTC.